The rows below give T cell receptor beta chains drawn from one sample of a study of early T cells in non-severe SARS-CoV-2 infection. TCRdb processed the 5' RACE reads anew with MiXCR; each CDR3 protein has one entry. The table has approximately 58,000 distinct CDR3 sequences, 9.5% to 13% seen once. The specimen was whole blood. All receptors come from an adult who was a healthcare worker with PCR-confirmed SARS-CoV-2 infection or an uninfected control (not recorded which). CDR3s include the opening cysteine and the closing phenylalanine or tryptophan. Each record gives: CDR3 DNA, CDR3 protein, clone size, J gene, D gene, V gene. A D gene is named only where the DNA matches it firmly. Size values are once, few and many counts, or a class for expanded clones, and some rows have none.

TGTGCCAGCAGCGATAGCGGGAGTGGCGAGACCCAGTACTTC | CASSDSGSGETQYF | . | TRBJ2-5 | TRBD2 | TRBV7-3
TGTGCCAGCAGCGGTTCTCACGGCTCGAGCTCCTATAATTCACCCCTCCACTTT | CASSGSHGSSSYNSPLHF | few | TRBJ1-6 | . | TRBV21-1
TGCGCCAGCAGCCAAGTCCCCGGGCAATGGGCCTACAATGAGCAGTTCTTC | CASSQVPGQWAYNEQFF | few | TRBJ2-1 | . | TRBV4-1
TGTGCCAGCAGTGCGGAACAGGGGGTAATTAGCAATCAGCCCCAGCATTTT | CASSAEQGVISNQPQHF | many | TRBJ1-5 | TRBD1 | TRBV27
TGTGCCAGCACCCCGCGAGCCGGGGGTGAAGCTTTCTTT | CASTPRAGGEAFF | . | TRBJ1-1 | . | TRBV28
TGTGCCAGCAGCAAAATGGGTCCTGGAAACACCATATATTTT | CASSKMGPGNTIYF | few | TRBJ1-3 | . | TRBV21-1
TGCGCCAGCAGCGCAATGACGGCAGACAATGAGCAGTTCTTC | CASSAMTADNEQFF | many | TRBJ2-1 | . | TRBV11-3
TGTGCCAGCAGCTTGGAGAGGTCAGATACGCAGTATTTT | CASSLERSDTQYF | many | TRBJ2-3 | . | TRBV7-6
TGCGCCAGCAGTGAGTCGACTCAAGAGACAGCCTACAATGAGCAGTTCTTC | CASSESTQETAYNEQFF | many | TRBJ2-1 | . | TRBV10-2
TGTGCCAGCAGCTTGAGGTGGGGTACCGGGGAGCTGTTTTTT | CASSLRWGTGELFF | . | TRBJ2-2 | . | TRBV5-6